What follows is one T cell receptor (beta chain) and its context. Its antigen target is currently unknown. No per-base quality is available; no much larger clone lies one base away. The CDR3 runs 13 residues from the cysteine to the phenylalanine. The CDR3 DNA has 39 bases and is translated from base 1. Based on the germline V gene (reference sequence), the CDR1 and CDR2 sequences are MNHNY and SVGAGI. Relative to germline, V is 3 bases shorter and J is 1 base shorter, with 6 bases between their ends. Reading the label with the study, this specimen's time point is: baseline, week 1 (first vaccination visit). The sample's treatment or condition, from its label and the paper: pre-vaccination baseline after standard-of-care therapy. Donors had newly diagnosed WHO grade 3 or 4 IDH1-mutant astrocytomas with loss of nuclear ATRX. The samples were drawn from NOA16, a multicentre, single-arm, open-label phase I trial in Germany that tested a mutant IDH1 peptide vaccine in humans for the first time. Blood drawn at visit V03 was used as the baseline sample for immunogenicity testing. Genomic DNA for TCRB sequencing was isolated from EDTA blood with the DNeasy Blood and Tissue Kit.

This record belongs to a study of a mutant IDH1 vaccine in newly diagnosed glioma (dated by TCRdb to the early 2020s). Notes on the research overall: Of the 32 patients who were treated, around 62% were male and approximately 38% were female, and the mean age was around 40 years. Longitudinal TCRB deep sequencing was performed for about 25 treated patients wherever samples were available for exploratory analyses. Before enrollment, most patients had been given radiochemotherapy with temozolomide as standard therapy, while the rest had received either radiotherapy alone or temozolomide alone. Peripheral blood samples were drawn at six visits, namely V03 (baseline), V05, V07, V10, V12 and V13. General study outcomes and caveats: Vaccine-induced immune responses across multiple MHC alleles were detected in roughly 94% of patients. Pseudoprogression seemed to be unrelated to changes in the top peripheral T cell clonotypes found by TCRB sequencing. Availability determined which PBMC samples were chosen for TCRB deep sequencing. The authors stated that sample limitations prevented analyses of patient blood samples from being reproduced.

Libraries came from the immunoSEQ multiplex PCR assay. Rearranged TCR beta chain sequences were amplified using the hsTCRB Kit according to the manufacturer's protocol. Sequencing of TCRB libraries was carried out on an Illumina MiSeq. Under the source paper's analysis protocol: The kit vendor's proprietary platform handled demultiplexing, trimming and gene mapping. In its TCRdb copy, this immuneACCESS table keeps in-frame sequences only and misses some clones. Where compared with another copy, unresolved V genes explain less than half of these, and the others have no known cause. The V and J calls and clone size were taken over from that table, and D and trimming were inferred from the DNA. The sample includes over 55,000 clones, with about 83% observed a single time. Roughly 4.4% of the sample lies in the top ten.

The chain joins TRBV6-6 to TRBJ1-1; possibly the D gene is TRBD1, per 5 matching bases. The receptor was isolated from a woman aged 18 to 35 with glioma. Some clones in this sample may be carry-over from other donors' samples. The source material was peripheral blood mononuclear cells (PBMCs), sampled from a glioma patient treated with radiotherapy, temozolomide or both. CDR3 loop: CASSYGQNTEAFF. The sequenced DNA: TGTGCCAGCAGTTATGGACAGAACACTGAAGCTTTCTTT.